These 7 T cell receptor beta chains share one sample of origin, sequenced in a study of T cell responses to AZD1222 COVID-19 vaccine. The method was immunoSEQ multiplex PCR; TCRdb's version includes in-frame clones alone and lacks a portion of them. The sample has tens of thousands of clones; approximately 82% are singletons. Sequencing used peripheral blood, obtained on day 0 of AZD1222 vaccination. The receptors were gathered from an adult in good health.

The chain joins TRBV12-3 or TRBV12-4 to TRBJ1-5, with 7 bases matching TRBD1. The V and J ends lost 7 bases and 5 bases, in that order; junction bases with no gene match: 5. This CDR3 contains 13 residues. CDR3 sequence (DNA): TGTGCCAGCACCCCAGGGGGGGATCAGCCCCAGCATTTT. As protein: CASTPGGDQPQHF.

The chain is built from TRBV11-2 and TRBJ2-1; tentative D call: TRBD1 (5 bases). This CDR3 has 15 residues. The germline gives CDR1 SGHAT, CDR2 FQNNGV. V was pared by 3 bases and J by 6 bases, with 15 bases between. The CDR3 reads CASSFDRQTVNEQFF. The DNA of the CDR3 is TGTGCCAGCAGCTTTGATCGCCAGACAGTCAATGAGCAGTTCTTC.

The chain combines TRBV28 with TRBJ1-2; maybe TRBD1 (5 bases). The CDR3 sequence is 15 residues long. Trimming took 6 bases from V and 3 from J, leaving 17 bases between them. In germline, CDR1 is MDHEN, CDR2 SYDVKM. This chain's CDR3 is CASSPLGEGHYGYTF. The CDR3 bases are TGTGCCAGCAGCCCCTTGGGGGAGGGGCACTATGGCTACACCTTC.

The chain joins TRBV6-5 to TRBJ2-7, with D tentatively TRBD2 (5 bases). CDR1 is MNHEY, CDR2 SVGAGI, per germline. The CDR3 totals 13 residues. V lost 6 bases and J 7 bases, leaving 16 bases between the germline ends. The CDR3 sequence is CASRRAGGIEQYF. CDR3 DNA: TGTGCCAGCAGACGTGCCGGAGGAATTGAGCAGTACTTC.

This chain connects TRBV9 to TRBJ2-2; D unclear. Trimming left V 0 bases short and J 7 bases short, with 13 bases between. Per germline, CDR1 SGDLS and CDR2 YYNGEE. The CDR3 spans 15 residues. In DNA, the CDR3 is TGTGCCAGCAGCGTAGGGCCCGGGCTACACGGGGAGCTGTTTTTT. Its translation is CASSVGPGLHGELFF. The whole variable domain, remainder taken from reference TRBV9 and TRBJ2-2, is DSGVTQTPKHLITATGQRVTLRCSPRSGDLSVYWYQQSLDQGLQFLIQYYNGEERAKGNILERFSAQQFPDLHSELNLSSLELGDSALYFCASSVGPGLHGELFFGEGSRLTVL.

The rearrangement joins TRBV10-1 to TRBJ2-7, with D perhaps TRBD1 or TRBD2 (5 bases each). Germline V gives CDR1 WNHNN, CDR2 SYGVQD (reference sequence). This CDR3 is 13 amino acids long. The V end was cut by 4 bases, the J end by 6 bases, with 13 bases between. In DNA form, the CDR3 reads TGCGCCAGCAGTGGTGGGACCGCGGGCGAGCAGTACTTC. As protein: CASSGGTAGEQYF.

This clone was seen more than once but under ten times. The chain links TRBV30 to TRBJ1-1, with 8 positions matching TRBD1. V gave up 7 bases and J gave up 1 base; unmatched junction bases: 5. This CDR3 has 13 amino acids. CDR1 GTSNPN and CDR2 SVGIG come from the germline V gene (reference sequence). The CDR3 protein is CALDRAENTEAFF. In nucleotides, the CDR3 is TGTGCCTTGGACAGGGCAGAGAACACTGAAGCTTTCTTT. The whole variable domain, filled in from reference TRBV30 and TRBJ1-1, reads SQTIHQWPATLVQPVGSPLSLECTVEGTSNPNLYWYRQAAGRGLQLLFYSVGIGQISSEVPQNLSASRPQDRQFILSSKKLLLSDSGFYLCALDRAENTEAFFGQGTRLTVV.